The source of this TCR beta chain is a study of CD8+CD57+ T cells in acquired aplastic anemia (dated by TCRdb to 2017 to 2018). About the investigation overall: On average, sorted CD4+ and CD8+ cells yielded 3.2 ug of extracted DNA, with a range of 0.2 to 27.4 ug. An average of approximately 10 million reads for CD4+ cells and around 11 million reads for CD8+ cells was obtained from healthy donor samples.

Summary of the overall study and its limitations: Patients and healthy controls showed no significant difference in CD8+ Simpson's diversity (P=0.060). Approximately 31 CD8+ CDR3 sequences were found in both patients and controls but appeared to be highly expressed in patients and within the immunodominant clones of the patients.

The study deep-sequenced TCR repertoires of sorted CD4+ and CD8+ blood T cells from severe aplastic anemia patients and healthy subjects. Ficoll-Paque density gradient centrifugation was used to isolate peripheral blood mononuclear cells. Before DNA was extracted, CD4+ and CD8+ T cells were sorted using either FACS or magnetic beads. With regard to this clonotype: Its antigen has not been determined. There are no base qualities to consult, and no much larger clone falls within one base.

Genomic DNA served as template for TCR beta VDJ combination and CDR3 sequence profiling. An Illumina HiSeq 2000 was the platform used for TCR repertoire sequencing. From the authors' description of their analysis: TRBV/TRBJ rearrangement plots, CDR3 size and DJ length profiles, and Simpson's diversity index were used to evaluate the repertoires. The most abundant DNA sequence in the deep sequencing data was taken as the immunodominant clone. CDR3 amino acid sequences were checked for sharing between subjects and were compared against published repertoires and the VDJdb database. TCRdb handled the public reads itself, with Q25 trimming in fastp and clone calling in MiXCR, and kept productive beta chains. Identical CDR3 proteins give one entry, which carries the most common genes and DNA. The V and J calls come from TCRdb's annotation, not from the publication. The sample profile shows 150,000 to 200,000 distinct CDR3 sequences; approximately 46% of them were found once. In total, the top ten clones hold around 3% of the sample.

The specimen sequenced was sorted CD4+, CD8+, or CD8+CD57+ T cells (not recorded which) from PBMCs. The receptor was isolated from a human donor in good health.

DNA sequence: TGTGCCACCAGCAGAACCGGGACACTCGTCTACGAGCAGTACTTC. Its coded protein is CATSRTGTLVYEQYF. The sequence links TRBV15 to TRBJ2-7; a tentative D call is TRBD1 (6 bases match). Between the V and J ends, shortened by 2 bases and 3 bases respectively, the junction contains 14 bases. Inclusive of the bounding cysteine and phenylalanine, the CDR3 is 15 residues long. This entry keeps only the CDR3 DNA: 45 bases, framed from base 1. For CDR1 and CDR2, the germline V gene (reference sequence) lists LNHNV and YYDKDF.